This T cell receptor (beta chain) was obtained from a study of regulatory T cells in long-lasting Graves disease. Investigators prepared the TCR beta libraries by applying iRepertoire HTBI primers and Arm-PCR of CDR3 regions. One entry per CDR3 protein, called by TCRdb with MiXCR from the multiplex PCR reads. Here the sample spans under 700,000 distinct CDR3 sequences, roughly 16% being singletons. Broader study findings: Only peripheral blood was studied, not thyroid tissue.

Time point of the sample: newly diagnosed GD, antithyroid drugs for less than 3 months. PBMC-extracted RNA yielded the TCR library. This CDR3 contains 16 residues. The ends lost 3 bases at V and 6 bases at J; junction bases unmatched: 13. Germline CDR1 is SGHTS and CDR2 is YDEGEE. About this clonotype itself: What it recognizes is unknown.

These same data were also listed under a study on T cells in Graves' hyperthyroidism and ophthalmopathy.

This rearrangement joins TRBV5-8 to TRBJ2-3; 7 bases line up with TRBD2. This TCR came from a middle-aged woman with Graves disease. The sample in question was peripheral blood mononuclear cells (PBMCs), obtained at new diagnosis, from a patient treated with antithyroid drugs. The CDR3 bases are TGTGCCAGCAGCTCTAGGGGCGGGGCCGGGGGGGATACGCAGTATTTT. It yields the protein CASSSRGGAGGDTQYF.